A selection of T cell receptor beta chains follows, all from one sample in a study of cytomegalovirus exposure and HLA in healthy donors. Using immunoSEQ multiplex PCR, the repertoire was profiled, and TCRdb retains in-frame clones only, with some absent. The data show fewer than 200,000 clones, about three quarters seen once. The source material was PBMCs. The receptors here all came from a woman in her 30s in good health and CMV-seronegative. Each CDR3 is given with its conserved first and last residue. Fields, in order: J gene, D gene, clone size, V gene, CDR3 DNA, CDR3 protein. A D gene is named only where the DNA matches it firmly. Some rows have no size entry. The others give once, few or many, or a class for an expanded clone.

j_call: TRBJ2-2
d_call: TRBD2
clone_size: -
v_call: TRBV27
cdr3_nt: TGTGCCAGCAGTTTCCTGGGGAGCGGGGGGTGGTCCGGGGAGCTGTTTTTT
cdr3_aa: CASSFLGSGGWSGELFF

j_call: TRBJ1-3
d_call: -
clone_size: -
v_call: TRBV28
cdr3_nt: TGTGCCAGCACCCTCCCCCCCGGGGGTGGAAACACCATATATTTT
cdr3_aa: CASTLPPGGGNTIYF

j_call: TRBJ2-1
d_call: TRBD2
clone_size: few
v_call: TRBV18
cdr3_nt: TGTGCCAGCTCATCGACTAGCGGGAGTCGTGAGCAGTTCTTC
cdr3_aa: CASSSTSGSREQFF

j_call: TRBJ1-2
d_call: TRBD1
clone_size: -
v_call: TRBV7-2
cdr3_nt: TGTGCCAGCAGACAGGGGGGAAACTATGGCTACACCTTC
cdr3_aa: CASRQGGNYGYTF

j_call: TRBJ2-7
d_call: -
clone_size: -
v_call: TRBV9
cdr3_nt: TGTGCCAGCAGCGTAGCGCCAGACAGGAGAACCTACGAGCAGTACTTC
cdr3_aa: CASSVAPDRRTYEQYF

j_call: TRBJ2-7
d_call: TRBD2
clone_size: few
v_call: TRBV29-1
cdr3_nt: TGCAGCGTTGCGGGAGGGAGGGAGCAGTACTTC
cdr3_aa: CSVAGGREQYF

j_call: TRBJ1-5
d_call: -
clone_size: once
v_call: TRBV6-1
cdr3_nt: TGTGCCAGCAGTGAAGCTCTGTGGCAGATCCCTGATCAGCCCCAGCATTTT
cdr3_aa: CASSEALWQIPDQPQHF

j_call: TRBJ2-7
d_call: -
clone_size: -
v_call: TRBV5-1
cdr3_nt: TGCGCCAGCGAATTTGGTGAGGAGCAGTACTTC
cdr3_aa: CASEFGEEQYF

j_call: TRBJ2-1
d_call: -
clone_size: -
v_call: TRBV29-1
cdr3_nt: TGCAGCGTTAGGCTAGCGAACAACAATGAGCAGTTCTTC
cdr3_aa: CSVRLANNNEQFF

j_call: TRBJ1-5
d_call: -
clone_size: once
v_call: TRBV15
cdr3_nt: TGTGCCACCAGCCGGGTTCTTAGCAATCAGCCCCAGCATTTT
cdr3_aa: CATSRVLSNQPQHF

j_call: TRBJ1-5
d_call: -
clone_size: few
v_call: TRBV4-2
cdr3_nt: TGTGCCAGCAGCCAAGATTTAGGCGGAGTTCAGCCCCAGCATTTT
cdr3_aa: CASSQDLGGVQPQHF

j_call: TRBJ2-6
d_call: -
clone_size: -
v_call: TRBV10-3
cdr3_nt: TGTGCCATCAGTTCCACCTCAGGGGATGGGGCCAACGTCCTGACTTTC
cdr3_aa: CAISSTSGDGANVLTF

j_call: TRBJ2-2
d_call: -
clone_size: -
v_call: TRBV7-9
cdr3_nt: TGTGCCAGCAGCATAGTACGGGGGTTGACCGGGGAGCTGTTTTTT
cdr3_aa: CASSIVRGLTGELFF

j_call: TRBJ2-7
d_call: -
clone_size: -
v_call: TRBV10-3
cdr3_nt: TGTGCCATCAGTGATTTGGGTAGCAGCTACGAGCAGTACTTC
cdr3_aa: CAISDLGSSYEQYF

j_call: TRBJ1-5
d_call: -
clone_size: -
v_call: TRBV19
cdr3_nt: TGTGCCAGTACCCTGAGTGGTGATCAGCCCCAGCATTTT
cdr3_aa: CASTLSGDQPQHF

j_call: TRBJ1-6
d_call: TRBD1
clone_size: -
v_call: TRBV15
cdr3_nt: TGTGCCACCAGCGGGGACAGGGGTTCACCCCTCCACTTT
cdr3_aa: CATSGDRGSPLHF

j_call: TRBJ2-7
d_call: -
clone_size: -
v_call: TRBV28
cdr3_nt: TGTGCCAGCAGTTTATTGACAGCTGATACTTTTTACGAGCAGTACTTC
cdr3_aa: CASSLLTADTFYEQYF

j_call: TRBJ2-1
d_call: -
clone_size: -
v_call: TRBV25-1
cdr3_nt: TGTGCCAGCAGCAGCGAGTTGGATCCCAATGAGCAGTTCTTC
cdr3_aa: CASSSELDPNEQFF

j_call: TRBJ1-1
d_call: -
clone_size: -
v_call: TRBV11-2
cdr3_nt: TGTGCCAGCAGCTTGTTACCAGGGTACACTGAAGCTTTCTTT
cdr3_aa: CASSLLPGYTEAFF

j_call: TRBJ2-2
d_call: TRBD2
clone_size: -
v_call: TRBV5-1
cdr3_nt: TGCGCCAGCAGCTTACTACTAGCGGGGAACACCGGGGAGCTGTTTTTT
cdr3_aa: CASSLLLAGNTGELFF

j_call: TRBJ1-1
d_call: -
clone_size: -
v_call: TRBV5-4
cdr3_nt: TGTGCCAGCAGCTTGGACGGGGAATTCGGCACTGAAGCTTTCTTT
cdr3_aa: CASSLDGEFGTEAFF

j_call: TRBJ2-2
d_call: TRBD1
clone_size: few
v_call: TRBV4-3
cdr3_nt: TGCGCCAGCAGCCAGGGGACTCCGGGACAGGGGGCCGGGGAGCTGTTTTTT
cdr3_aa: CASSQGTPGQGAGELFF

j_call: TRBJ1-2
d_call: -
clone_size: -
v_call: TRBV29-1
cdr3_nt: TGCAGCCACCTTCAGGGAAACTATGGCTACACCTTC
cdr3_aa: CSHLQGNYGYTF

j_call: TRBJ2-7
d_call: TRBD1
clone_size: -
v_call: TRBV7-9
cdr3_nt: TGTTCCAGCAGCTTAAGGGCCGGGACAGGGGGTAGCTACGAGCAGTACTTC
cdr3_aa: CSSSLRAGTGGSYEQYF

j_call: TRBJ1-1
d_call: -
clone_size: -
v_call: TRBV30
cdr3_nt: TGTGCCGGGAACCGGGGGGGCACTGAAGCTTTCTTT
cdr3_aa: CAGNRGGTEAFF

j_call: TRBJ2-3
d_call: TRBD2
clone_size: -
v_call: TRBV28
cdr3_nt: TGTGCCAGCAGTTTATGGGCTAGCGGGGGCCGGAATACGCAGTATTTT
cdr3_aa: CASSLWASGGRNTQYF

j_call: TRBJ2-2
d_call: TRBD2
clone_size: -
v_call: TRBV11-3
cdr3_nt: TGTGCCAGCGGTGGACTAGCGGGAGACACCGGGGAGCTGTTTTTT
cdr3_aa: CASGGLAGDTGELFF

j_call: TRBJ1-5
d_call: -
clone_size: -
v_call: TRBV4-3
cdr3_nt: TGCGCCAGCAGCCAAGAAACAGACAATCAGCCCCAGCATTTT
cdr3_aa: CASSQETDNQPQHF

j_call: TRBJ2-2
d_call: -
clone_size: few
v_call: TRBV6-5
cdr3_nt: TGTGCCAGCCTGAACAGAAAGAACACCGGGGAGCTGTTTTTT
cdr3_aa: CASLNRKNTGELFF

j_call: TRBJ1-1
d_call: -
clone_size: -
v_call: TRBV6-4
cdr3_nt: TGTGCCAGCAGTGAGGTAGAGAACACTGAAGCTTTCTTT
cdr3_aa: CASSEVENTEAFF

j_call: TRBJ2-7
d_call: -
clone_size: -
v_call: TRBV28
cdr3_nt: TGTGCCAGCAGTCCTTCCCTTGCGTACGAGCAGTACTTC
cdr3_aa: CASSPSLAYEQYF

j_call: TRBJ2-3
d_call: -
clone_size: few
v_call: TRBV5-4
cdr3_nt: TGTGCCAGCAGCTTTGGTCAGAGCACAGATACGCAGTATTTT
cdr3_aa: CASSFGQSTDTQYF

j_call: TRBJ1-6
d_call: TRBD1
clone_size: -
v_call: TRBV5-1
cdr3_nt: TGCGCCAGCAGCCTTGGACAGGGTCCCTCCTTCAATAATTCACCCCTCCACTTT
cdr3_aa: CASSLGQGPSFNNSPLHF

j_call: TRBJ1-4
d_call: TRBD1
clone_size: -
v_call: TRBV4-1
cdr3_nt: TGCGCCAGCAGCCGGACAGGGTTTGGTGAAAAACTGTTTTTT
cdr3_aa: CASSRTGFGEKLFF

j_call: TRBJ2-7
d_call: -
clone_size: -
v_call: TRBV27
cdr3_nt: TGTGCCAGCACACCTAAGGGAGATCGGTACGAGCAGTACTTC
cdr3_aa: CASTPKGDRYEQYF

j_call: TRBJ2-1
d_call: -
clone_size: -
v_call: TRBV6-6
cdr3_nt: TGTGCCAGCAGTTCGGAACCGGGCAATGAGCAGTTCTTC
cdr3_aa: CASSSEPGNEQFF

j_call: TRBJ2-2
d_call: -
clone_size: -
v_call: TRBV4-3
cdr3_nt: TGCGCCAGCAGCCATCAGGGTTACACCGGGGAGCTGTTTTTT
cdr3_aa: CASSHQGYTGELFF

j_call: TRBJ1-4
d_call: TRBD1
clone_size: -
v_call: TRBV18
cdr3_nt: TGTGCCAGCTCACCCCTCGGACAGGGTACGGATGAAAAACTGTTTTTT
cdr3_aa: CASSPLGQGTDEKLFF

j_call: TRBJ1-2
d_call: TRBD1
clone_size: -
v_call: TRBV2
cdr3_nt: TGTGCCAGCCTACCAGGGGGGTTCAACTATGGCTACACCTTC
cdr3_aa: CASLPGGFNYGYTF

j_call: TRBJ2-5
d_call: -
clone_size: -
v_call: TRBV11-2
cdr3_nt: TGTGCCAGCAATCGCGGGGAAGAGACCCAGTACTTC
cdr3_aa: CASNRGEETQYF

j_call: TRBJ1-2
d_call: -
clone_size: -
v_call: TRBV7-2
cdr3_nt: TGTGCCAGCAGCTTAGGGCGGGGCTATGGCTACACCTTC
cdr3_aa: CASSLGRGYGYTF

j_call: TRBJ2-1
d_call: -
clone_size: -
v_call: TRBV30
cdr3_nt: TGTGCCTGGAGTGTAGGCGGCCCTAGCTCCTACAATGAGCAGTTCTTC
cdr3_aa: CAWSVGGPSSYNEQFF

j_call: TRBJ1-5
d_call: -
clone_size: -
v_call: TRBV6-5
cdr3_nt: TGTGCCAGCAGTAGTGTACAGGGCCACCAGCCCCAGCATTTT
cdr3_aa: CASSSVQGHQPQHF

j_call: TRBJ1-1
d_call: -
clone_size: -
v_call: TRBV29-1
cdr3_nt: TGCAGCGGGAGGGGGAACACTGAAGCTTTCTTT
cdr3_aa: CSGRGNTEAFF

j_call: TRBJ2-2
d_call: -
clone_size: -
v_call: TRBV2
cdr3_nt: TGTGCCAGCAGTATGAGGGCGAACACCGGGGAGCTGTTTTTT
cdr3_aa: CASSMRANTGELFF

j_call: TRBJ2-5
d_call: -
clone_size: -
v_call: TRBV5-4
cdr3_nt: TGTGCCAGCAGCCAGAGACTAGGCCTGGGGGAGACCCAGTACTTC
cdr3_aa: CASSQRLGLGETQYF

j_call: TRBJ1-5
d_call: TRBD1
clone_size: once
v_call: TRBV7-2
cdr3_nt: TGTGCCAGCAGCTTAGACAGGGGGCCTCAGCCCCAGCATTTT
cdr3_aa: CASSLDRGPQPQHF